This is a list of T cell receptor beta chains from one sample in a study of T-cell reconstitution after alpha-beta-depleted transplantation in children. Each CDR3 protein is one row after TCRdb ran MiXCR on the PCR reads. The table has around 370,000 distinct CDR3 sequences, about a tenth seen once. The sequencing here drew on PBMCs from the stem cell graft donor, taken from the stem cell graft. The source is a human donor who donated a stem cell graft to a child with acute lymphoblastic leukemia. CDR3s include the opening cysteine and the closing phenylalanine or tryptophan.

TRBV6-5 CASSYRGGRGYTF
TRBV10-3 CAISEQGSQYEQYF
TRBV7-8 CASSFGTDQPQHF
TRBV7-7 CASTFTGDTGELFF
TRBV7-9 CAGGGLAGALSSYEQYF
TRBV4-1 CASSQLLAGPRGQTQYF
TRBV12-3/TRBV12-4 CASSSTPIGQFF
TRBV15 CATSRGGANTEAFF
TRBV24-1 CATSDLAGVGDTQYF
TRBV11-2 CASSLGLSGLAYEQYF
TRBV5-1 CASSPGTGGFNEQYF
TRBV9 CASSPLAEYNEQFF
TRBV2 CASRETSHEQFF
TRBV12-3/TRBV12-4 CASSRSGTGIQETQYF
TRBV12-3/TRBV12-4 CASSTGQRDTDEQYF
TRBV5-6 CASTPGGWVSAYEQYF
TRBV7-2 CASSLEFGQGYTF
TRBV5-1 CASSFGQGGDEQYF
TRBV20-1 CSASTLAGGPRSITGELFF
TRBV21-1 CASSKCGIIAKNIQYF
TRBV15 CATSREVLRSTDTQYF
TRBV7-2 CASSILAAITDTQYF
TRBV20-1 CSARGPDGYTF
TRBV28 CASSFRGGNQPQHF
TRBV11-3 CASSLPGGHYNEQFF
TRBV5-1 CASSPVRHNEQFF
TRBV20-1 CSAPRQDRSGNTIYF
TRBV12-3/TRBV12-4 CASSAPGLAGGNEQFF
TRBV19 CASSSRRTPQETQYF
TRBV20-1 CSTRLVGQNIQYF
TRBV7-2 CASSSQGSLYEQYF